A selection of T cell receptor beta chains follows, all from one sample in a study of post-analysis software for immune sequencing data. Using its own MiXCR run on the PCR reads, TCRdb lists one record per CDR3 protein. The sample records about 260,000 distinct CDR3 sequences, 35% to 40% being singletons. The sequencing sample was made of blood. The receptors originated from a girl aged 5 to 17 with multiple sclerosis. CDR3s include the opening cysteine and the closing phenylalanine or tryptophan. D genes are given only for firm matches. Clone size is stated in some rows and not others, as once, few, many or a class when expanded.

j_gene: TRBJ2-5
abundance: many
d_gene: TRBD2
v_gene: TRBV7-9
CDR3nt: TGTGCCAGCACCTCACCCCTAGCGGGAGGACCACAAGAGACCCAGTACTTC
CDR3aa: CASTSPLAGGPQETQYF

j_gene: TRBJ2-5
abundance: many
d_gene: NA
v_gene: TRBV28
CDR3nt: TGTGCCAGCAGTTTCAGGGGGGGACGAGAGACCCAGTACTTC
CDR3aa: CASSFRGGRETQYF

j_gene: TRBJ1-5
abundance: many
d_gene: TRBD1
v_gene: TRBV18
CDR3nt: TGTGCCAGCTCACGAACAGGGGGCGTACAGCCCCAGCATTTT
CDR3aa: CASSRTGGVQPQHF

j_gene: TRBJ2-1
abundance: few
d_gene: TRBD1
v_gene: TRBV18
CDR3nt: TGTGCCAGCGCATGGGACAGGGGCTGTGATGAGCAGTTCTTC
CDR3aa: CASAWDRGCDEQFF

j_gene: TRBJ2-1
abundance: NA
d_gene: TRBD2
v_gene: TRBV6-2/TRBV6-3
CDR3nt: TGTGCCAGCAGCGCGCGACTAGCGGGGAACAATGAGCAGTTCTTC
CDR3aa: CASSARLAGNNEQFF

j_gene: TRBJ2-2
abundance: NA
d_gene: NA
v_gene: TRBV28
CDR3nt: TGTGCCAGCAGTTTACGGACAGTTTATGGGGGATCCGGGGAGCTGTTTTTT
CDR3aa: CASSLRTVYGGSGELFF

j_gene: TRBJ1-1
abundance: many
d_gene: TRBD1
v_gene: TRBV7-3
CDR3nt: TGTGCCAGCAGCTTGTTAGGGGGCCGCGAGGAAGCTTTCTTT
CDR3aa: CASSLLGGREEAFF

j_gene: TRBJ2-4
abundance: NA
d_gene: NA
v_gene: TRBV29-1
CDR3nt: TGCAGCGTTCTCCTAGCCAAAAACATTCAGTACTTC
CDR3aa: CSVLLAKNIQYF

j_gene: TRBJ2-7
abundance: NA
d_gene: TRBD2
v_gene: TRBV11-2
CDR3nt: TGTGCCAGCAGGGATCACGGGAGGGGGGGGGAGCAGTACTTC
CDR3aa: CASRDHGRGGEQYF

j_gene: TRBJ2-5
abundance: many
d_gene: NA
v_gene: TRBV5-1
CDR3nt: TGCGCCAGCAGCTTGGCCCCCAGGGGAGAGACCCAGTACTTC
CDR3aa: CASSLAPRGETQYF

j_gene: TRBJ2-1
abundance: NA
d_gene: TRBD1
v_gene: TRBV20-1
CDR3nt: TGCAGTGCTAGCTCGGGACAGGCTTATGCTGAGCAGTTCTTC
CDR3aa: CSASSGQAYAEQFF

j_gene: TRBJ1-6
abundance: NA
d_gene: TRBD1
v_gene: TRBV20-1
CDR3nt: TGCAGTGCTAGGGAACCGGGACAGCGTAATTCACCCCTCCACTTT
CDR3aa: CSAREPGQRNSPLHF

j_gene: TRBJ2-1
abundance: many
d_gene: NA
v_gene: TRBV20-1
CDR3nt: TGCAGTGCTGGGGGGACCTACAATGAGCAGTTCTTC
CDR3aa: CSAGGTYNEQFF

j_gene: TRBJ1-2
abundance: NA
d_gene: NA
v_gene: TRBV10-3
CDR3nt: TGTGCCTCCAGCCGAGACGCTGCTAACTATGGCTACACCTTC
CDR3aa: CASSRDAANYGYTF